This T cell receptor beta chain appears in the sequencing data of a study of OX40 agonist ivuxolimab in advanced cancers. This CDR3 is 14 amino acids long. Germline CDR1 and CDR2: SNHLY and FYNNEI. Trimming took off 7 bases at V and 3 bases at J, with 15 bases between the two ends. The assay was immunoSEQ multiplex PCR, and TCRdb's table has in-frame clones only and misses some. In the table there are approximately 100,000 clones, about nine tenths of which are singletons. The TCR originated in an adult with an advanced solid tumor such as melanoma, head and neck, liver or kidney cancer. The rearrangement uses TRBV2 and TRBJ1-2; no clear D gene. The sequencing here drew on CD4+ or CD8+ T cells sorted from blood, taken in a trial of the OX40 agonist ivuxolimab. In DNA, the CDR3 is TGTGCCAGCATGGGAGGGTCCGGCTACTATGGCTACACCTTC. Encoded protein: CASMGGSGYYGYTF.